This is a list of T cell receptor beta chains from one sample in a study of cytomegalovirus exposure and HLA in healthy donors. The protocol was immunoSEQ multiplex PCR, while the TCRdb copy is restricted to in-frame clones and leaves out a portion. The table shows around 250,000 clones, with 90% occurring only once. Material: PBMCs. These receptors came from a woman aged 18-29 years in good health and CMV-seronegative. Each CDR3 is given with its conserved first and last residue. D genes are given only for firm matches. The size entry is marked missing in some rows and otherwise reads once, few, many or a size class.

- | TRBJ1-1 | TRBV7-9 | TRBD1 | CASSSRTGDNTEAFF | TGTGCCAGCAGCTCACGTACAGGGGACAACACTGAAGCTTTCTTT
- | TRBJ1-6 | TRBV9 | - | CASSLGTLRGSPLHF | TGTGCCAGCAGCTTAGGGACTCTCCGGGGTTCACCCCTCCACTTT
- | TRBJ2-3 | TRBV7-6 | TRBD2 | CASSLGGGAADTQYF | TGTGCCAGCAGCTTAGGCGGGGGGGCGGCAGATACGCAGTATTTT
- | TRBJ1-5 | TRBV5-6 | - | CASSSTEYSNQPQHF | TGTGCCAGCAGCTCCACAGAATATAGCAATCAGCCCCAGCATTTT
once | TRBJ2-3 | TRBV5-1 | - | CASSLTPVGTDTQYF | TGCGCCAGCAGTTTGACACCAGTCGGCACAGATACGCAGTATTTT
- | TRBJ2-7 | TRBV10-1 | TRBD2 | CASSEPPVAGLIYEQYF | TGCGCCAGCAGTGAGCCGCCGGTAGCGGGGCTAATCTACGAGCAGTACTTC
- | TRBJ2-1 | TRBV19 | - | CASSIGGYNEQFF | TGTGCCAGTAGTATCGGCGGGTACAATGAGCAGTTCTTC
- | TRBJ2-7 | TRBV30 | - | CAWQSYRGFNEQYF | TGTGCCTGGCAAAGTTATAGGGGGTTCAACGAGCAGTACTTC
- | TRBJ1-5 | TRBV6-1 | TRBD1 | CASTTGQGLNQPQHF | TGTGCCAGCACTACGGGACAGGGCTTAAATCAGCCCCAGCATTTT
- | TRBJ1-2 | TRBV20-1 | - | CSALGEGSTF | TGCAGTGCCCTCGGGGAAGGCAGTACCTTC
- | TRBJ2-5 | TRBV11-2 | TRBD1 | CASSLGDRGQGTQYF | TGTGCCAGCAGCTTAGGGGACAGGGGGCAGGGGACCCAGTACTTC
- | TRBJ1-6 | TRBV5-4 | - | CASSAGGGSYNSPLHF | TGTGCCAGCAGCGCGGGAGGGGGTTCCTATAATTCACCCCTCCACTTT
- | TRBJ2-7 | TRBV6-5 | TRBD1 | CASSYSGTETYEQYF | TGTGCCAGCAGTTACTCAGGGACAGAAACCTACGAGCAGTACTTC
- | TRBJ2-3 | TRBV5-1 | TRBD2 | CASSWRGELAASTDTQYF | TGCGCCAGCAGCTGGAGGGGAGAACTAGCGGCCAGCACAGATACGCAGTATTTT
- | TRBJ1-4 | TRBV7-2 | TRBD1 | CASSLWTGRGEKLFF | TGTGCCAGCAGCTTATGGACAGGGAGGGGGGAAAAACTGTTTTTT
- | TRBJ1-4 | TRBV6-5 | - | CASSYSSRGNEKLFF | TGTGCCAGCAGTTACTCGTCCAGGGGTAATGAAAAACTGTTTTTT
- | TRBJ2-3 | TRBV5-1 | TRBD1 | CASSELRNRGHTQYF | TGCGCCAGCAGCGAATTACGTAACAGGGGCCATACGCAGTATTTT
once | TRBJ2-7 | TRBV11-1 | TRBD2 | CASSPGTSGGDSYEQYF | TGTGCCAGCAGCCCCGGGACTAGCGGGGGGGATTCCTACGAGCAGTACTTC
- | TRBJ2-1 | TRBV4-2 | TRBD2 | CASSQATSGGYNEQFF | TGTGCCAGCAGCCAGGCTACTAGCGGAGGCTACAATGAGCAGTTCTTC
- | TRBJ1-1 | TRBV10-1 | TRBD1 | CASSDGTGGTEAFF | TGCGCCAGCAGTGACGGGACAGGGGGCACTGAAGCTTTCTTT
- | TRBJ1-2 | TRBV7-9 | TRBD1 | CASSLAGQGLNYGYTF | TGTGCCAGCAGCTTAGCGGGACAGGGCCTTAACTATGGCTACACCTTC
- | TRBJ1-5 | TRBV27 | - | CASSQQARNQPQHF | TGTGCCAGCAGCCAACAGGCCCGTAATCAGCCCCAGCATTTT
- | TRBJ1-6 | TRBV29-1 | - | CSVAAGVNSPLHF | TGCAGCGTTGCGGCCGGAGTTAATTCACCCCTCCACTTT
once | TRBJ2-2 | TRBV9 | - | CASSVGAGAHTGELFF | TGTGCCAGCAGCGTCGGTGCGGGGGCCCACACCGGGGAGCTGTTTTTT
- | TRBJ1-1 | TRBV5-4 | - | CASSLGTGTPEAFF | TGTGCCAGCAGCTTGGGTACAGGGACCCCTGAAGCTTTCTTT
- | TRBJ1-5 | TRBV9 | TRBD1 | CASSVAAGGNQPQHF | TGTGCCAGCAGCGTAGCGGCAGGGGGCAACCAGCCCCAGCATTTT
- | TRBJ1-1 | TRBV7-9 | - | CASSPSGGYNTEAFF | TGTGCCAGCAGCCCCTCGGGGGGGTACAACACTGAAGCTTTCTTT
- | TRBJ1-1 | TRBV7-9 | TRBD1 | CASSQDRGQGNTEAFF | TGTGCCAGCAGCCAGGACAGGGGGCAAGGGAACACTGAAGCTTTCTTT
- | TRBJ2-7 | TRBV5-4 | - | CASSLASYEQYF | TGTGCCAGCAGCTTGGCCAGCTACGAGCAGTACTTC
- | TRBJ2-7 | TRBV28 | - | CASRLPGDDEQYF | TGTGCCAGCCGACTTCCAGGGGACGACGAGCAGTACTTC
- | TRBJ2-4 | TRBV5-1 | - | CASSLGGTAGDDIQYF | TGCGCCAGCAGCTTAGGAGGGACTGCCGGGGACGACATTCAGTACTTC
- | TRBJ1-4 | TRBV7-9 | TRBD1 | CASSATGQGNEKLFF | TGTGCCAGCAGCGCGACGGGACAGGGTAATGAAAAACTGTTTTTT
- | TRBJ1-2 | TRBV10-3 | TRBD1 | CAIRQGANYGYTF | TGTGCCATCAGGCAGGGGGCTAACTATGGCTACACCTTC
- | TRBJ2-2 | TRBV5-4 | - | CASSLGPRSANTGELFF | TGTGCCAGCAGCTTGGGGCCGCGCAGCGCGAACACCGGGGAGCTGTTTTTT
- | TRBJ1-6 | TRBV2 | TRBD1 | CASSEEQGGNSPLHF | TGTGCCAGCAGTGAGGAGCAGGGGGGTAATTCACCCCTCCACTTT
- | TRBJ2-3 | TRBV10-1 | TRBD2 | CASSGRGLAGSTDTQYF | TGCGCCAGCAGTGGCCGGGGACTAGCGGGGAGCACAGATACGCAGTATTTT
- | TRBJ2-5 | TRBV5-1 | - | CASSLVTYQETQYF | TGCGCCAGCAGCTTGGTGACTTACCAAGAGACCCAGTACTTC
- | TRBJ2-2 | TRBV6-5 | - | CASSYKRSGELFF | TGTGCCAGCAGTTATAAGCGTTCGGGGGAGCTGTTTTTT
- | TRBJ1-6 | TRBV5-6 | - | CASSLSSSYNSPLHF | TGTGCCAGCAGCTTGTCCAGCTCCTATAATTCACCCCTCCACTTT
- | TRBJ1-1 | TRBV25-1 | TRBD1 | CASSGGTGGTNTEAFF | TGTGCCAGCAGTGGGGGGACAGGGGGGACGAACACTGAAGCTTTCTTT
- | TRBJ2-1 | TRBV5-1 | - | CASSLTVTPTNERNEGFF | TGCGCCAGCAGCTTGACAGTTACCCCTACTAATGAGCGTAATGAGGGGTTCTTC
- | TRBJ2-7 | TRBV29-1 | TRBD1 | CSVAGRTGVREQYF | TGCAGCGTTGCTGGCCGGACAGGGGTGCGGGAGCAGTACTTC
- | TRBJ2-1 | TRBV27 | TRBD2 | CASSNKQRGGGNEQFF | TGTGCCAGCAGTAACAAACAGCGGGGGGGCGGCAATGAGCAGTTCTTC
- | TRBJ2-5 | TRBV7-7 | - | CASSQKPGEETQYF | TGTGCCAGCAGCCAAAAGCCAGGGGAAGAGACCCAGTACTTC
- | TRBJ2-2 | TRBV5-6 | - | CASSLALRNTGELFF | TGTGCCAGCAGCTTGGCCCTCAGGAACACCGGGGAGCTGTTTTTT
- | TRBJ2-5 | TRBV6-6 | TRBD1 | CASRHRGYETQYF | TGTGCCAGCAGGCACAGGGGTTATGAGACCCAGTACTTC
- | TRBJ1-5 | TRBV5-6 | TRBD1 | CASSRDRENQPQHF | TGTGCCAGCAGCCGGGACAGGGAGAACCAGCCCCAGCATTTT
- | TRBJ1-2 | TRBV6-6 | TRBD1 | CASSYDARGAYGYTF | TGTGCCAGCAGTTACGACGCCAGGGGGGCCTATGGCTACACCTTC
- | TRBJ1-2 | TRBV28 | - | CASSLGQGGGYTF | TGTGCCAGCAGTTTAGGCCAGGGCGGAGGCTACACCTTC
- | TRBJ1-5 | TRBV6-5 | - | CASSHQGNNQPQHF | TGTGCCAGCAGCCATCAGGGGAACAATCAGCCCCAGCATTTT